One sample yielded the 29 T cell receptor beta chains listed below, sequenced in a study of blood T cell repertoires in COVID-19 (dated by TCRdb to about 2020). The library was built by means of the immunoSEQ multiplex PCR assay. TCRdb stores this immuneACCESS table with in-frame sequences only. Part of the clones is absent; in the studies checked, under half of the shortfall reflects unresolved V genes, and no reason is known for the rest. The sample profile shows 200,000 to 300,000 clones; approximately 90% of them were found once. More than 3.5% of the sample is taken by the ten largest. The sample comprised PBMCs or T cells enriched from blood (not recorded which). The receptors originated from a woman aged 25 to 39 who had recovered from COVID-19.

The sample holds one count of this clone. The V gene is TRBV6-5, the J gene TRBJ1-6, with D perhaps matching TRBD1 (5 bases). V shed 2 bases and J shed 10 bases, with 12 bases lying between them. Germline V CDR1 and CDR2: MNHEY, SVGAGI. This CDR3 is built from 14 residues. DNA for the CDR3: TGTGCCAGCAGTTACGCCCGGGGGGGGTCACCCCTCCACTTT. Its translation: CASSYARGGSPLHF.

The chain uses TRBV21-1 and TRBJ2-7; TRBD1 was called by the table and not checked on the DNA. TRBV21-1 counts as a pseudogene. The CDR3 contains 14 residues. CDR3 bases: TGTGCCAGCAGCAAAGTGGGCAGGGTCTACGAGCAGTACTTC. Residues: CASSKVGRVYEQYF.

V gene TRBV30 combines with J gene TRBJ1-4, with TRBD1 identical over 9 bases. The germline V gene encodes CDR1 GTSNPN and CDR2 SVGIG (reference sequence). CDR3 length: 16 residues. The V segment lost 3 bases and the J segment 3 bases; nucleotides outside the gene matches: 8. The CDR3, as DNA: TGTGCCTGGAGGGGGGACAGGGCGCCGGCTAATGAAAAACTGTTTTTT. This codes for CAWRGDRAPANEKLFF.

The CDR3 loop is CASSLAGLAGGLNEQFF. The DNA for the CDR3 is TGTGCCAGCAGCTTGGCGGGACTAGCGGGTGGTCTCAATGAGCAGTTCTTC. The V gene is TRBV11-2, the J gene TRBJ2-1; 12 bases align to TRBD2. With 3 bases clipped from V and 6 bases from J, the junction kept 9 bases outside the gene matches. Germline assignment: CDR1 SGHAT and CDR2 FQNNGV. The CDR3 has 17 residues.

This chain uses TRBV7-6 with TRBJ2-7, with TRBD2 identical over 10 bases. The V and J ends lost 5 bases and 0 bases, in that order; junction bases with no gene match: 4. Germline V gene sequence: CDR1 SGHVS, CDR2 FNYEAQ. There are 15 residues in the CDR3. The CDR3 DNA reads as TGTGCCAGCAGCCCTACTAGCGGGATCTCCTACGAGCAGTACTTC. Its translation: CASSPTSGISYEQYF.

J is TRBJ2-1 and V is TRBV7-8, with D unresolved. The germline V gene has CDR1 SGHVS and CDR2 FQNEAQ. Deletions cut 0 bases from V and 0 bases from J, with 12 bases between. The CDR3 covers 17 residues. The CDR3 sequence: CASSLASIPNSYNEQFF. The CDR3 DNA sequence: TGTGCCAGCAGCTTAGCATCAATCCCAAACTCCTACAATGAGCAGTTCTTC. Variable domain in full (rest from reference TRBV7-8 and TRBJ2-1): GAGVSQSPRYKVAKRGQDVALRCDPISGHVSLFWYQQALGQGPEFLTYFQNEAQLDKSGLPSDRFFAERPEGSVSTLKIQRTQQEDSAVYLCASSLASIPNSYNEQFFGPGTRLTVL.

In this sample, this clone turned up a few times. V and J are TRBV6-5 and TRBJ1-1, with D perhaps matching TRBD1 (6 bases). The V gene lost 6 bases and the J gene lost 2 bases, with 7 bases spanning the gap. This CDR3 has 12 amino acids. Per germline, CDR1 MNHEY and CDR2 SVGAGI. DNA for the CDR3: TGTGCCAGCAGGGACAGTAACACTGAAGCTTTCTTT. This sequence encodes CASRDSNTEAFF.

This sequence joins TRBV30 and TRBJ1-1, with 8 bases fitting TRBD1. CDR1 and CDR2 from the germline V gene are GTSNPN and SVGIG (reference sequence). V lost 8 bases, J lost 3 bases, and 11 bases stayed unmatched. This CDR3 spans 14 amino acids. As DNA, the CDR3 is TGTGCCCAGAAATACAGGGGGTTAGACACTGAAGCTTTCTTT. This sequence encodes CAQKYRGLDTEAFF. Supplemented by reference TRBV30 and TRBJ1-1, the full variable domain reads SQTIHQWPATLVQPVGSPLSLECTVEGTSNPNLYWYRQAAGRGLQLLFYSVGIGQISSEVPQNLSASRPQDRQFILSSKKLLLSDSGFYLCAQKYRGLDTEAFFGQGTRLTVV.

The chain links TRBV5-1 to TRBJ2-1; 8 positions match TRBD2. Germline assignment: CDR1 SGHRS and CDR2 YFSETQ. This CDR3 spans 16 amino acids. Trimming removed 0 bases from V and 0 bases from J; junction bases left unmatched: 2. CDR3 residues: CASSLVSGSSYNEQFF. CDR3 DNA: TGCGCCAGCAGCTTGGTCAGCGGGAGCTCCTACAATGAGCAGTTCTTC.

CDR3 sequence: CSVGPRTGPYEQYF. CDR3 nucleotides: TGCAGCGTTGGCCCACGGACAGGGCCCTACGAGCAGTACTTC. The V call is TRBV29-1, the J call TRBJ2-7, with 8 bases fitting TRBD1. J lost 2 bases, V lost 4 bases, and 7 bases had no gene match. The germline CDR1 and CDR2 sequences are SQVTM and ANQGSEA. The CDR3 is 14 amino acids.

This clone has only a few counts. This rearrangement joins TRBV2 to TRBJ1-2; D uncertain. Between the trimmed V and J ends, which lost 1 base and 8 bases, there was a span of 8 bases. This CDR3 has 12 amino acids. Germline-derived CDR1 and CDR2 are SNHLY and FYNNEI. CDR3 residues: CASSEGRFGYTF. The CDR3 DNA is TGTGCCAGCAGTGAAGGGAGGTTCGGCTACACCTTC.

The table lists this clone with many counts. The chain recombines TRBV5-4 with TRBJ1-2; 12 bases align to TRBD1. The CDR3 is 17 amino acids. The V and J ends lost 4 bases and 2 bases, in that order; junction bases with no gene match: 9. CDR1 is SGHNT, CDR2 YYREEE, per germline (reference sequence). CDR3 loop: CASSMGQGAGSNYGYTF. The CDR3 region has the DNA TGTGCCAGCAGCATGGGACAGGGGGCCGGGAGCAACTATGGCTACACCTTC.

The V and J genes are TRBV15 and TRBJ1-5; a weak D match, TRBD1 (6 bases). The CDR3 sequence is 14 residues long. Germline V CDR1 and CDR2: LNHNV, YYDKDF (reference sequence). The V gene lost 4 bases and the J gene lost 6 bases, with 13 bases spanning the gap. CDR3 in DNA: TGTGCCACCAGCATGGGGGTAGGGGGTCAGCCCCAGCATTTT. Encoded protein: CATSMGVGGQPQHF.

A remark on this clone: A read error may produce the germline difference seen at one junction end. This chain uses TRBV2 with TRBJ1-1, with 7 bases that match TRBD1. The CDR3 is made up of 12 amino acids. In germline, CDR1 is SNHLY, CDR2 FYNNEI. The CDR3, as DNA: TGTGCCAGCAGTGAAAAGTGGCATACAGGGGACTTT. This codes for CASSEKWHTGDF.

The chain combines TRBV7-9 with TRBJ2-7; 8 bases are shared with TRBD1. This CDR3 has 15 residues. The V segment lost 5 bases and the J segment 2 bases; nucleotides outside the gene matches: 8. In germline, CDR1 is SEHNR, CDR2 FQNEAQ (reference sequence). The CDR3 DNA reads TGTGCCAGCAGCACCCTGACAGGGGCGCCCTACGAGCAGTACTTC. Translating gives CASSTLTGAPYEQYF.

This rearrangement joins TRBV4-2 to TRBJ2-2; the match to TRBD2 covers 8 bases. Germline-derived CDR1 and CDR2 are LGHNA and YNFKEQ. The CDR3 is made up of 17 amino acids. V lost 0 bases, J lost 0 bases, and 3 bases stayed unmatched. CDR3 region: CASSQDPAGANTGELFF. In nucleotides, the CDR3 is TGTGCCAGCAGCCAAGACCCAGCGGGAGCGAACACCGGGGAGCTGTTTTTT.

The V gene is TRBV18, the J gene TRBJ2-7, with D possibly TRBD1 on 7 matching bases. The CDR3 loop spans 15 amino acids. Trimming left V 1 base short and J 0 bases short, with 10 bases between. Germline V gene sequence: CDR1 KGHSH, CDR2 LQKENI. This CDR3 reads CASSPRQGGSYEQYF. DNA for the CDR3: TGTGCCAGCTCACCACGACAGGGAGGCTCCTACGAGCAGTACTTC.

The V and J genes are TRBV5-4 and TRBJ2-3, with TRBD2 matching 10 bases. V was clipped by 4 bases and J by 4 bases; unmatched bases: 9. CDR1 SGHNT and CDR2 YYREEE come from the germline V gene (reference sequence). This CDR3 has 16 residues. DNA of the CDR3: TGTGCCAGCAGCCTACCTAGCGGGAGATTGGCAGATACGCAGTATTTT. Its protein product is CASSLPSGRLADTQYF.

Turning to this clone: The same CDR3 arises from other DNA sequences in this sample as well. This chain uses TRBV2 with TRBJ2-2; 7 nucleotides match TRBD2. Germline V gene sequence: CDR1 SNHLY, CDR2 FYNNEI. The CDR3 has 14 residues. The V gene end was trimmed by 6 bases and the J gene end by 0 bases; junction bases not matched to a gene: 1. In nucleotides, the CDR3 is TGTGCCAGCAGCGGGACTACGAACACCGGGGAGCTGTTTTTT. This translates into CASSGTTNTGELFF.

V gene TRBV27 combines with J gene TRBJ1-1; TRBD1 matches 11 bases. Germline V gene lookup returns CDR1 MNHEY and CDR2 SMNVEV (reference sequence). This CDR3 has 14 residues. The J segment lost 5 bases and the V segment lost 4 bases, leaving 3 bases of the junction unmatched. The CDR3 is CASSSGTGGTEAFF. Written as DNA, the CDR3 is TGTGCCAGCAGTTCGGGGACAGGGGGAACTGAAGCTTTCTTT.

The V and J genes are TRBV9 and TRBJ1-4; TRBD1 aligns across 7 bases. V trimming: 3 bases; J trimming: 0 bases; junction bases outside the gene matches: 8. CDR1 SGDLS and CDR2 YYNGEE come from the germline V gene. This CDR3 has 17 amino acids. The CDR3 nucleotides are TGTGCCAGCAGCGCCCGGGATCAGGGGGCAACTAATGAAAAACTGTTTTTT. It yields the protein CASSARDQGATNEKLFF.

This chain connects TRBV20-1 to TRBJ2-1, with 9 bases aligning to TRBD2. The ends lost 3 bases at V and 6 bases at J; junction bases unmatched: 6. Germline V CDR1 and CDR2: DFQATT, SNEGSKA (reference sequence). This CDR3 comprises 14 residues. The CDR3 sequence: CSASRGRAGNEQFF. As DNA, the CDR3 is TGCAGTGCTAGTCGCGGGAGGGCCGGCAATGAGCAGTTCTTC.

This sequence joins TRBV30 and TRBJ1-1; D is perhaps TRBD1 (5 bases). This CDR3 has 14 residues. V gave up 2 bases and J gave up 4 bases, with 14 bases separating them. From germline, CDR1 is GTSNPN and CDR2 SVGIG (reference sequence). CDR3 in DNA: TGTGCCTGGAGTTCAACGCGGGGGAGCACTGAAGCTTTCTTT. It yields the protein CAWSSTRGSTEAFF. The whole variable domain, filled in from reference TRBV30 and TRBJ1-1, reads SQTIHQWPATLVQPVGSPLSLECTVEGTSNPNLYWYRQAAGRGLQLLFYSVGIGQISSEVPQNLSASRPQDRQFILSSKKLLLSDSGFYLCAWSSTRGSTEAFFGQGTRLTVV.

This CDR3 reads CASSYRPAGRYNEQFF. CDR3 nucleotide sequence: TGTGCCAGCAGTTACCGCCCGGCGGGACGTTACAATGAGCAGTTCTTC. The chain couples TRBV6-5 to TRBJ2-1, with D possibly TRBD2 on 6 matching bases. The CDR3 sequence is 16 residues long. Germline-derived CDR1 and CDR2 are MNHEY and SVGAGI. V dropped 2 bases and J dropped 4 bases, with 15 bases sitting between them.

The chain joins TRBV6-2 or TRBV6-3 to TRBJ1-1; TRBD1 matches at 9 bases. V lost 6 bases, J lost 6 bases, and 14 bases stayed unmatched. Germline CDR1 is MNHEY and CDR2 is SVGEGT. The CDR3 totals 16 residues. The chain's CDR3 is CASSLPGTGPNPEAFF. CDR3 nucleotide sequence: TGTGCCAGCAGCCTACCCGGGACAGGGCCCAATCCTGAAGCTTTCTTT.

The rearrangement links TRBV9 to TRBJ2-2, with 9 bases lining up with TRBD2. Germline V gives CDR1 SGDLS, CDR2 YYNGEE. There are 18 residues in the CDR3. V trimming: 3 bases; J trimming: 6 bases; junction bases outside the gene matches: 15. The CDR3 bases are TGTGCCAGCAGCGAATCCACCCACGGGCGGGAGGGCCCCGGGGAGCTGTTTTTT. This sequence encodes CASSESTHGREGPGELFF.

The V call is TRBV2, the J call TRBJ1-2, with D possibly TRBD1 on 5 matching bases. Germline assignment: CDR1 SNHLY and CDR2 FYNNEI. Trimming took 10 bases from V and 7 from J, leaving 16 bases between them. The CDR3 totals 12 residues. The CDR3 nucleotides are TGTGCCACCTCAGGGCGGGGACGTGGCTACACCTTC. It specifies CATSGRGRGYTF.

The chain links TRBV5-1 to TRBJ1-1, with a tentative D call TRBD1 (5 bases). Germline V lookup: CDR1 SGHRS, CDR2 YFSETQ. This CDR3 is built from 13 residues. The V end lost 4 bases, the J end lost 8 bases, and 15 bases lay between the germline ends. The CDR3: CASSQDTPLEAFF. CDR3 nucleotides: TGCGCCAGCAGCCAGGACACTCCCCTGGAAGCTTTCTTT.

This clone was seen once. V is TRBV4-3 and J is TRBJ2-1; no clear D. Trimming pared 0 bases from V and 8 bases from J, leaving 14 bases between. CDR3 size: 15 residues. The germline gives CDR1 LGHNA, CDR2 YSLEER. CDR3 region: CASSQEAGILDEQFF. CDR3 nucleotides: TGCGCCAGCAGCCAAGAAGCAGGTATCCTGGATGAGCAGTTCTTC.